These 16 T cell receptor beta chains originate from one sample sequenced in a study of cytomegalovirus exposure and HLA in healthy donors. Researchers ran the PCR with 60 Vbeta and 13 Jbeta primers. Some clones are missing from TCRdb's copy, which holds only in-frame ones; the method was immunoSEQ multiplex PCR. The sample lists about 120,000 clones; roughly 87% were seen once. Sequenced sample: PBMCs. The receptors were gathered from a woman aged 18-35 years in good health and CMV-seronegative.

The genes are TRBV7-2 and TRBJ2-3, with D possibly matching TRBD2 (6 bases). Between the trimmed V and J ends, which lost 7 bases and 0 bases, there was a span of 17 bases. The CDR3 covers 16 residues. Germline lookup yields CDR1 SGHTA and CDR2 FQGNSA. The CDR3 nucleotides are TGTGCCAGCACCCGGGACTGGGGTTTGAGCACAGATACGCAGTATTTT. It specifies CASTRDWGLSTDTQYF.

The V gene is TRBV5-4, the J gene TRBJ2-3; D is ambiguous. Germline V gives CDR1 SGHNT, CDR2 YYREEE (reference sequence). The CDR3 loop spans 14 amino acids. V lost 4 bases, J lost 4 bases, and 13 bases lay in between. CDR3 amino acids: CASSTGNPPDTQYF. The CDR3 DNA reads as TGTGCCAGCAGCACGGGTAATCCACCAGATACGCAGTATTTT.

The rearrangement uses TRBV6-5 and TRBJ1-4; no firm D call. The CDR3 totals 13 residues. Germline V gene data show CDR1 as MNHEY and CDR2 as SVGAGI. V gave up 11 bases and J gave up 5 bases, with 15 bases separating them. In nucleotides, the CDR3 is TGTGCCTCCGACGAACAGCACAATGAAAAACTGTTTTTT. Its translation: CASDEQHNEKLFF.

V is TRBV7-9 and J is TRBJ2-2; the D gene is possibly TRBD2 (5 bases). The V and J ends lost 0 bases and 8 bases respectively, with 7 bases between them. The V gene's germline CDR1 is SEHNR and CDR2 FQNEAQ (reference sequence). CDR3 length: 13 residues. CDR3 nucleotides: TGTGCCAGCAGCTTAGCGGAGGCGGGGGAGCTGTTTTTT. This encodes CASSLAEAGELFF.

The table lists this clone with a count of one. The rearrangement links TRBV19 to TRBJ2-3, with 10 bases that match TRBD2. The CDR3 extends over 14 amino acids. Germline V gene sequence: CDR1 LNHDA, CDR2 SQIVND (reference sequence). Germline trimming cut 3 bases from V and 6 bases from J; bases unmatched to any gene: 3. The CDR3 loop is CASSILSGRDTQYF. The CDR3 DNA reads TGTGCCAGTAGTATCCTTAGCGGGAGGGATACGCAGTATTTT.

The rearrangement uses TRBV19 and TRBJ1-1; weak D call: TRBD1 (6 bases). Trimming left V 6 bases short and J 4 bases short, with 18 bases between. The CDR3 loop spans 15 amino acids. Germline CDR1 reads LNHDA; CDR2 reads SQIVND (reference sequence). The CDR3 sequence is CASSGGRPPFTEAFF. Written as DNA, the CDR3 is TGTGCCAGTAGCGGGGGGCGGCCCCCGTTCACTGAAGCTTTCTTT. Full variable domain (outside the CDR3, taken from reference TRBV19 and TRBJ1-1): DGGITQSPKYLFRKEGQNVTLSCEQNLNHDAMYWYRQDPGQGLRLIYYSQIVNDFQKGDIAEGYSVSREKKESFPLTVTSAQKNPTAFYLCASSGGRPPFTEAFFGQGTRLTVV.

J is TRBJ1-2 and V is TRBV12-5, with TRBD1 identical over 10 bases. Germline V lookup: CDR1 LGHNT, CDR2 FRNRAP. CDR3 length equals 19 residues. The junction had 14 bases not matched to a gene; V was cut back by 0 bases and J by 4 bases. The CDR3 bases are TGTGCTAGTGGTTTGGTACAGAAAACCGGGACAGGGGTTCTCTATGGCTACACCTTC. Translating it yields CASGLVQKTGTGVLYGYTF.

The J gene is TRBJ2-3, the V gene TRBV30, with 12 bases matching TRBD2. The CDR3 spans 16 residues. The germline V gene encodes CDR1 GTSNPN and CDR2 SVGIG (reference sequence). The junction had 7 bases not matched to a gene; V was cut back by 4 bases and J by 2 bases. The CDR3: CAWTITSGGTTDTQYF. In DNA, the CDR3 is TGTGCCTGGACCATAACTAGCGGGGGGACCACAGATACGCAGTATTTT.

The chain combines TRBV14 with TRBJ2-5; D is possibly TRBD1 (5 bases). Germline V lookup: CDR1 SGHDN, CDR2 FVKESK. This CDR3 has 14 residues. Trimming stripped 5 bases from V and 0 bases from J, with 10 bases between. CDR3 nucleotide sequence: TGTGCCAGCAGCTTTCGACAGAACCAAGAGACCCAGTACTTC. Its protein product is CASSFRQNQETQYF. The complete variable domain, with remaining parts taken from reference TRBV14 and TRBJ2-5, reads EAGVTQFPSHSVIEKGQTVTLRCDPISGHDNLYWYRRVMGKEIKFLLHFVKESKQDESGMPNNRFLAERTGGTYSTLKVQPAELEDSGVYFCASSFRQNQETQYFGPGTRLLVL.

The chain is built from TRBV7-8 and TRBJ1-1; D call uncertain. The germline V gene has CDR1 SGHVS and CDR2 FQNEAQ. This CDR3 region has 16 residues. Trimming took off 3 bases at V and 0 bases at J, with 14 bases between the two ends. The CDR3 DNA sequence: TGTGCCAGCAGCTTGAGGGTCCCCCCTATGAACACTGAAGCTTTCTTT. This codes for CASSLRVPPMNTEAFF.

The gene calls are TRBV5-1 and TRBJ2-2; 9 bases agree with TRBD1. The CDR3 is 15 amino acids. J was trimmed by 6 bases and V by 0 bases; bases with no gene match: 3. The germline V gene has CDR1 SGHRS and CDR2 YFSETQ. CDR3 nucleotide sequence: TGCGCCAGCAGCTTGGAACAGGGGGCGTCCGGGGAGCTGTTTTTT. Its translation: CASSLEQGASGELFF.

The J gene is TRBJ1-2, the V gene TRBV4-1; 8 nucleotides match TRBD1. Germline CDR1 is MGHRA and CDR2 is YSYEKL. This CDR3 has 14 amino acids. Trimming at V came to 2 bases and at J to 4 bases, leaving 3 bases not matched to a gene. This CDR3 reads CASSQQDRVYGYTF. In nucleotides, the CDR3 is TGCGCCAGCAGCCAACAGGACAGGGTCTATGGCTACACCTTC.

The chain has TRBV11-3 and TRBJ1-1; 7 positions match TRBD1. V gave up 5 bases and J gave up 4 bases; unmatched junction bases: 4. CDR1 and CDR2 from the germline V gene are SGHNT and YENEEA. The CDR3 is 13 residues long. This chain's CDR3 is CASSLTGVTEAFF. CDR3 in DNA: TGTGCCAGCAGCCTAACAGGGGTCACTGAAGCTTTCTTT.

The chain joins TRBV6-6 to TRBJ2-1, with 8 bases matching TRBD2. The ends lost 8 bases at V and 7 bases at J; junction bases unmatched: 13. The CDR3 totals 15 residues. Per the germline V gene, CDR1 is MNHNY and CDR2 is SVGAGI (reference sequence). Here the CDR3 DNA reads TGTGCCAGCTGCACCACTAGCGGAACAGTTAATGAGCAGTTCTTC. It codes for CASCTTSGTVNEQFF.

The rearrangement links TRBV4-1 to TRBJ2-5, with 7 bases aligning to TRBD2. Germline V gives CDR1 MGHRA, CDR2 YSYEKL. This CDR3 is 15 amino acids long. The J segment lost 5 bases and the V segment lost 4 bases, leaving 10 bases of the junction unmatched. CDR3 sequence (DNA): TGCGCCAGCAGCCCCTTGGGGGGGGAGAGGGAGACCCAGTACTTC. It is translated as CASSPLGGERETQYF.

This rearrangement joins TRBV18 to TRBJ1-1, with a tentative D call TRBD1 (5 bases). Per the germline V gene, CDR1 is KGHSH and CDR2 is LQKENI. The CDR3 consists of 14 residues. V lost 2 bases and J 5 bases, leaving 12 bases between the germline ends. CDR3 region: CASSPVGAGTEAFF. The CDR3 DNA reads as TGTGCCAGCTCACCAGTAGGGGCAGGAACTGAAGCTTTCTTT.